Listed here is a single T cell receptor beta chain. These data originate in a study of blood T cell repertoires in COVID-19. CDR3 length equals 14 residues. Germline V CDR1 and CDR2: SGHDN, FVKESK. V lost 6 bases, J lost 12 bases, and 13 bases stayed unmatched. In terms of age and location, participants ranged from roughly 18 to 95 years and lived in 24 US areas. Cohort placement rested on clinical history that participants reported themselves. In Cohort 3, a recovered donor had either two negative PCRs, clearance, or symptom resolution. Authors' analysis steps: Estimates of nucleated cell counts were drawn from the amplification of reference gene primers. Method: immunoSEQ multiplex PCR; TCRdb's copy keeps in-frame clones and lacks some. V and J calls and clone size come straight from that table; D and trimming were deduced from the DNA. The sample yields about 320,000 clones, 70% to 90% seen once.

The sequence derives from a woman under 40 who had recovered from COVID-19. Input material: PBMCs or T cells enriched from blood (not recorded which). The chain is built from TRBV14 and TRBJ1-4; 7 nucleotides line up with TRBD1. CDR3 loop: CASSRTGWRRELFF. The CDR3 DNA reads TGTGCCAGCAGTCGGACAGGTTGGCGGCGCGAACTGTTTTTT.